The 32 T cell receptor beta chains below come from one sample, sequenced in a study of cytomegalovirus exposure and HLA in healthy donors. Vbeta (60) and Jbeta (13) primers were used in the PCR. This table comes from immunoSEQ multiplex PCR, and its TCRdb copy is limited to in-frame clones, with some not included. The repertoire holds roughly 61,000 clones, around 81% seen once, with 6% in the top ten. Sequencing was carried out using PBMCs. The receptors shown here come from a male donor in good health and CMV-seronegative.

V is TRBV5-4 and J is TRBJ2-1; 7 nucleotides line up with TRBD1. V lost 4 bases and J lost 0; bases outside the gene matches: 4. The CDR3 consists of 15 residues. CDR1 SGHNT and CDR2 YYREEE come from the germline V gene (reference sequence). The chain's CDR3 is CASSGQDSSYNEQFF. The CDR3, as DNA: TGTGCCAGCAGCGGACAGGATAGCTCCTACAATGAGCAGTTCTTC.

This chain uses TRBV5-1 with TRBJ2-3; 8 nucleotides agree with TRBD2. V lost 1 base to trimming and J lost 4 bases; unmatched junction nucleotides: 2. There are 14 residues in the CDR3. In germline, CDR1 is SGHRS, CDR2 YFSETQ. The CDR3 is CASSLRGGADTQYF. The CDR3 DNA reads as TGCGCCAGCAGCTTGCGGGGGGGGGCAGATACGCAGTATTTT.

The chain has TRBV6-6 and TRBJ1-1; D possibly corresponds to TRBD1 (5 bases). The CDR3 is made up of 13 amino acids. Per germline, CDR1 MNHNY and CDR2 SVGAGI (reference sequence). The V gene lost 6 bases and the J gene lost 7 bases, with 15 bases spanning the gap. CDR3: CASRGDFGDEAFF. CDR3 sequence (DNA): TGTGCCAGCAGAGGGGACTTCGGAGATGAAGCTTTCTTT.

The DNA for the CDR3 is TGTGCCAGTGGACAGGGCCCGAATCAGCCCCAGCATTTT. Its translation is CASGQGPNQPQHF. This sequence joins TRBV19 and TRBJ1-5, with 8 bases fitting TRBD1. V shed 8 bases, J shed 4 bases, and the junction held 4 bases outside the gene matches. Germline V lookup: CDR1 LNHDA, CDR2 SQIVND (reference sequence). The length of the CDR3 is 13 residues.

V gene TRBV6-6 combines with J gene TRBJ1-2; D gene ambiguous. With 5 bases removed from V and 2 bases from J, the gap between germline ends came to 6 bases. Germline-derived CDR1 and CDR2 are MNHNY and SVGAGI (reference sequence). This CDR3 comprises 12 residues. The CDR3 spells CASSNGNYGYTF. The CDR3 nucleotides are TGTGCCAGCAGTAACGGGAACTATGGCTACACCTTC.

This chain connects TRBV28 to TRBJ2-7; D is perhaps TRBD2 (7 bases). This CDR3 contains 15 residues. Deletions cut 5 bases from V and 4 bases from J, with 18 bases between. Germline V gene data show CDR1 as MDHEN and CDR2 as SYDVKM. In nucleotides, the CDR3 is TGTGCCAGCAGTGGAGGGGGGGCCAGTTTATACGAGCAGTACTTC. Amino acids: CASSGGGASLYEQYF. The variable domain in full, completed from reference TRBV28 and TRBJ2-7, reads DVKVTQSSRYLVKRTGEKVFLECVQDMDHENMFWYRQDPGLGLRLIYFSYDVKMKEKGDIPEGYSVSREKKERFSLILESASTNQTSMYLCASSGGGASLYEQYFGPGTRLTVT.

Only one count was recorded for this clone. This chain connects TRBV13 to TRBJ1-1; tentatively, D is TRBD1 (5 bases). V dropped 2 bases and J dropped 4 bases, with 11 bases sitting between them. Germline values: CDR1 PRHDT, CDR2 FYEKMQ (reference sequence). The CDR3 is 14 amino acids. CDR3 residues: CASSLSQGLTEAFF. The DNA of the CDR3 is TGTGCCAGCAGCTTAAGCCAGGGCCTCACTGAAGCTTTCTTT.

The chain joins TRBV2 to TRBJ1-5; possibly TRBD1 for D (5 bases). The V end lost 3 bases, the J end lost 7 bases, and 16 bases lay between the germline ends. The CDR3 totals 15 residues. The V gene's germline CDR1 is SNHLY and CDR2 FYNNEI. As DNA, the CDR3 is TGTGCCAGCAGTGATTCCACCGGGGGAGTACAGCCCCAGCATTTT. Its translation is CASSDSTGGVQPQHF.

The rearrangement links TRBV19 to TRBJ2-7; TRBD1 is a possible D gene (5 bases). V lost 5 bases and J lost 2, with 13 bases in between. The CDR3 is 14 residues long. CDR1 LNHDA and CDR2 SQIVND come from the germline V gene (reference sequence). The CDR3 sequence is CASSAARVPYEQYF. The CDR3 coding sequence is TGTGCCAGTAGTGCCGCCAGGGTACCCTACGAGCAGTACTTC.

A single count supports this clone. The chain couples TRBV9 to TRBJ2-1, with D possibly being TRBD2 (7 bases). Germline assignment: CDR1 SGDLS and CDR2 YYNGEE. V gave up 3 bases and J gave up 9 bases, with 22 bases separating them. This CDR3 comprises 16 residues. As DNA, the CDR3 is TGTGCCAGCAGCGCAGCAAAGGGGGGGGAGATTACTGAGCAGTTCTTC. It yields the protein CASSAAKGGEITEQFF. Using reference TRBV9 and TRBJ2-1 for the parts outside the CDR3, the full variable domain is DSGVTQTPKHLITATGQRVTLRCSPRSGDLSVYWYQQSLDQGLQFLIQYYNGEERAKGNILERFSAQQFPDLHSELNLSSLELGDSALYFCASSAAKGGEITEQFFGPGTRLTVL.

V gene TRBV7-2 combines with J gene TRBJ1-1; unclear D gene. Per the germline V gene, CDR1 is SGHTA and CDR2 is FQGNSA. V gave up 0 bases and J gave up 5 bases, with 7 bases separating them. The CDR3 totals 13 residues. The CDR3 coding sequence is TGTGCCAGCAGCTTAGCGCGGGGAACTGAAGCTTTCTTT. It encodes CASSLARGTEAFF.

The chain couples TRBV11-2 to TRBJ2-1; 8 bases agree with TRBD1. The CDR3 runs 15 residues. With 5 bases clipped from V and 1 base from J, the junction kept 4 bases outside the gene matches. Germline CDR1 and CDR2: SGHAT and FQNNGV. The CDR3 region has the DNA TGTGCCAGCAGCGGAAGGGACAGGTCCTACAATGAGCAGTTCTTC. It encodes CASSGRDRSYNEQFF.

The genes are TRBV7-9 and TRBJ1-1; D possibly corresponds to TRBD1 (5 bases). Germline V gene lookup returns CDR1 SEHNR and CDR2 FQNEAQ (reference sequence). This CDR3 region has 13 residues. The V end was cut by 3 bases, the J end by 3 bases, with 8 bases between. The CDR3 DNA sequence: TGTGCCAGCAGCTTTGACAGCGACACTGAAGCTTTCTTT. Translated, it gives CASSFDSDTEAFF. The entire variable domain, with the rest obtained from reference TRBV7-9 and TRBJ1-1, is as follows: DTGVSQNPRHKITKRGQNVTFRCDPISEHNRLYWYRQTLGQGPEFLTYFQNEAQLEKSRLLSDRFSAERPKGSFSTLEIQRTEQGDSAMYLCASSFDSDTEAFFGQGTRLTVV.

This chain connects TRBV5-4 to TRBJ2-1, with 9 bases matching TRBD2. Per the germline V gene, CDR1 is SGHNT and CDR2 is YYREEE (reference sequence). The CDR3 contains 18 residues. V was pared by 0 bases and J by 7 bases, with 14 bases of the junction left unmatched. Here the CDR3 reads CASSLGLGSGGSRNEQFF. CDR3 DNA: TGTGCCAGCAGCTTGGGGCTTGGTAGCGGGGGCTCGAGGAATGAGCAGTTCTTC.

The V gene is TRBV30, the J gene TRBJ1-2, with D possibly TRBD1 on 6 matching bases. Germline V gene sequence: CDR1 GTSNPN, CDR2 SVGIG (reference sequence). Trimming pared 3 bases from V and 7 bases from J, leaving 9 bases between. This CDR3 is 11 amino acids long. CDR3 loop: CAWRLQGGYTF. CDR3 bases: TGTGCCTGGAGGTTACAGGGTGGCTACACCTTC.

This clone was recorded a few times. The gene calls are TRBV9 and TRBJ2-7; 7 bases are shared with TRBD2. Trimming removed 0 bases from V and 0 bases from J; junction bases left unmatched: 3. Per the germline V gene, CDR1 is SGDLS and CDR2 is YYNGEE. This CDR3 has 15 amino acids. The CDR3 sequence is CASSVDPSGSYEQYF. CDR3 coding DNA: TGTGCCAGCAGCGTAGACCCTAGCGGCTCCTACGAGCAGTACTTC. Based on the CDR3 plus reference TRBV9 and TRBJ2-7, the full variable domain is DSGVTQTPKHLITATGQRVTLRCSPRSGDLSVYWYQQSLDQGLQFLIQYYNGEERAKGNILERFSAQQFPDLHSELNLSSLELGDSALYFCASSVDPSGSYEQYFGPGTRLTVT.

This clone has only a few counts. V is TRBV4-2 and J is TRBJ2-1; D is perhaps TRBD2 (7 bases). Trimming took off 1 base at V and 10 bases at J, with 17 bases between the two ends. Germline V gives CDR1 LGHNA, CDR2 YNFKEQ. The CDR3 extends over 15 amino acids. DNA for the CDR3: TGTGCCAGCAGCCAAGGGGGGGGGCGCCAGGAAGAGCAGTTCTTC. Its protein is CASSQGGGRQEEQFF.

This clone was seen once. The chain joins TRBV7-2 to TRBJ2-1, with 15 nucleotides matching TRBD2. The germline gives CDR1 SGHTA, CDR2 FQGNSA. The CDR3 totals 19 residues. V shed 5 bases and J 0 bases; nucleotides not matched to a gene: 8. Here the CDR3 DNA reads TGTGCCAGCAGCCCCCTTGGGACTAGCGGGGGGCTCTCCTACAATGAGCAGTTCTTC. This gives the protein CASSPLGTSGGLSYNEQFF.

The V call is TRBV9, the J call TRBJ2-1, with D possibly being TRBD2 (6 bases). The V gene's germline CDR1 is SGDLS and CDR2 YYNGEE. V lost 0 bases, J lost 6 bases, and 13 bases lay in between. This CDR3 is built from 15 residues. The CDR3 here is CASSVGGGLVNEQFF. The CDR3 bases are TGTGCCAGCAGCGTAGGTGGGGGGTTAGTCAATGAGCAGTTCTTC.

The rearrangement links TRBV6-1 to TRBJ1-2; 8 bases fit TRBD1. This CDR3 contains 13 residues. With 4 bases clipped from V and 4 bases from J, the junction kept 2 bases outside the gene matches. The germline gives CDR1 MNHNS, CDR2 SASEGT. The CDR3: CASSARGLYGYTF. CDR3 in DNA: TGTGCCAGCAGTGCCAGGGGGCTCTATGGCTACACCTTC.

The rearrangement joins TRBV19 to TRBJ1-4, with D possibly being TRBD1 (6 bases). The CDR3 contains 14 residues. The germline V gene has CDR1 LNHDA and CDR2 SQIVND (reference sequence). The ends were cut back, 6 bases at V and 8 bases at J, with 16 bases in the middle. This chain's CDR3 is CASSVQGSREKLFF. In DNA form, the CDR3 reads TGTGCCAGTAGCGTACAGGGTTCTAGAGAAAAACTGTTTTTT. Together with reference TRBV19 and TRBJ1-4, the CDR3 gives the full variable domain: DGGITQSPKYLFRKEGQNVTLSCEQNLNHDAMYWYRQDPGQGLRLIYYSQIVNDFQKGDIAEGYSVSREKKESFPLTVTSAQKNPTAFYLCASSVQGSREKLFFGSGTQLSVL.

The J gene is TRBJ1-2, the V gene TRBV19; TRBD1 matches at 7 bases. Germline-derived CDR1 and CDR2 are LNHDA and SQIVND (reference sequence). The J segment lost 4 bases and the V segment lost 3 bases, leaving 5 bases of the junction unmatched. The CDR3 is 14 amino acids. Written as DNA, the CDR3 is TGTGCCAGTAGTATGGGGACAGACTTCTATGGCTACACCTTC. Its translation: CASSMGTDFYGYTF. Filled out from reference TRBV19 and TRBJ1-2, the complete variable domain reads DGGITQSPKYLFRKEGQNVTLSCEQNLNHDAMYWYRQDPGQGLRLIYYSQIVNDFQKGDIAEGYSVSREKKESFPLTVTSAQKNPTAFYLCASSMGTDFYGYTFGSGTRLTVV.

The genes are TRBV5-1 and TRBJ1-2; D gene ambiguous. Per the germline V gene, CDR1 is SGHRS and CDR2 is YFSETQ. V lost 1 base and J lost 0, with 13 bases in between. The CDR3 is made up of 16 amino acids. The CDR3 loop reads CASSLTPRRANYGYTF. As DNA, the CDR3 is TGCGCCAGCAGCTTGACGCCAAGGAGGGCTAACTATGGCTACACCTTC.

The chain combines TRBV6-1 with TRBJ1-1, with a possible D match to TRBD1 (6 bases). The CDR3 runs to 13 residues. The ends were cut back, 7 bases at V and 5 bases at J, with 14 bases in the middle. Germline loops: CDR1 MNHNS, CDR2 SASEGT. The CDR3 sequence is CASTNRARTEAFF. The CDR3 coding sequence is TGTGCCAGCACGAACAGGGCGAGGACTGAAGCTTTCTTT.

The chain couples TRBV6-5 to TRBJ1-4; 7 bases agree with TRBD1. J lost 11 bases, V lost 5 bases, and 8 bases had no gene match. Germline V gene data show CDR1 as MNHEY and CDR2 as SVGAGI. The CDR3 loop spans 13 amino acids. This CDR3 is CASSPTGHPKLFF. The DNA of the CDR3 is TGTGCCAGCAGTCCGACAGGGCATCCGAAACTGTTTTTT.

The CDR3 DNA is TGCGCCAGCAGCCAAGTGGGCAGCAATTTAAATGAAAAACTGTTTTTT. Protein: CASSQVGSNLNEKLFF. V is TRBV4-3 and J is TRBJ1-4; no firm D call. Germline V gives CDR1 LGHNA, CDR2 YSLEER. CDR3 length: 16 amino acids. Trimming took 1 base from V and 5 from J, leaving 14 bases between them.

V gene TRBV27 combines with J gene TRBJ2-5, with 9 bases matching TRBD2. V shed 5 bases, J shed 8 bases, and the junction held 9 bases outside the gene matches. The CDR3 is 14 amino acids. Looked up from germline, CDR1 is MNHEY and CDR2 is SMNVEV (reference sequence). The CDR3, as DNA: TGTGCCAGCAGTCCCCTTGAGCGGGGGGCCACCCAGTACTTC. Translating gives CASSPLERGATQYF.

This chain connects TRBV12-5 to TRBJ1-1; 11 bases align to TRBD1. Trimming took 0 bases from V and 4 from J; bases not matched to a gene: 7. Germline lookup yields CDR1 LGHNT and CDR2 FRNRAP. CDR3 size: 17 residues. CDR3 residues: CASGLVIGQGAATEAFF. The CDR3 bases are TGTGCTAGTGGTTTGGTAATAGGACAGGGGGCAGCCACTGAAGCTTTCTTT. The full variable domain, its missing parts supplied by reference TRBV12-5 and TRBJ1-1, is DARVTQTPRHKVTEMGQEVTMRCQPILGHNTVFWYRQTMMQGLELLAYFRNRAPLDDSGMPKDRFSAEMPDATLATLKIQPSEPRDSAVYFCASGLVIGQGAATEAFFGQGTRLTVV.

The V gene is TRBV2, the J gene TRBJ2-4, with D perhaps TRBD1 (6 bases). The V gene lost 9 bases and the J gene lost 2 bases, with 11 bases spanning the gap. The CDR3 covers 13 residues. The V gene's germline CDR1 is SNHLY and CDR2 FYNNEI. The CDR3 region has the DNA TGTGCCAGTGCCCGGGACACCAAAAACATTCAGTACTTC. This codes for CASARDTKNIQYF.

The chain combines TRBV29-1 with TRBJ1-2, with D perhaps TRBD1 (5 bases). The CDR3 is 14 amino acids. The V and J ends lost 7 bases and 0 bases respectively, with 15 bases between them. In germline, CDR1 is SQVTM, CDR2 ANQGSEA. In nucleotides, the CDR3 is TGCAGCGGACTAGGGACGGGAGCTAACTATGGCTACACCTTC. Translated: CSGLGTGANYGYTF.

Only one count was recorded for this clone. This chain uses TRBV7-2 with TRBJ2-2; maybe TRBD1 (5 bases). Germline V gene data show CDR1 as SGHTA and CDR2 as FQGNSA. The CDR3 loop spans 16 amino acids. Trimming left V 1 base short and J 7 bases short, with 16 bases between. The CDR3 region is CASSLEAGNIGGELFF. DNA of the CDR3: TGTGCCAGCAGCTTAGAGGCAGGGAATATCGGCGGGGAGCTGTTTTTT.

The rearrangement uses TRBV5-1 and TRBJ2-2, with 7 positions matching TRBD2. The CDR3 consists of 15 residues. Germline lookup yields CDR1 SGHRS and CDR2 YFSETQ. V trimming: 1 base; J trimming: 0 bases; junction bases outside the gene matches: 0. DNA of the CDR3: TGCGCCAGCAGCTTGCTAGCGGCGAACACCGGGGAGCTGTTTTTT. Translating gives CASSLLAANTGELFF.